These 24 T cell receptor beta chains originate from one sample sequenced in a study of spatial heterogeneity in lung cancer. TCRdb ran MiXCR on the 5' RACE reads and lists one entry per CDR3 protein. The sample yields about 38,000 distinct CDR3 sequences, 4% to 6% seen once. Stated time point: sample taken at primary tumor resection. No cell sorting; template was whole RNA from tumor, lung tissue or PBMC. The input for sequencing was PBMCs, taken at surgery. Source of these receptors: a female donor with early-stage non-small cell lung cancer.

This clonotype has a count of ten or more. V usage is TRBV5-1 and J usage is TRBJ2-7, with TRBD1 matching 7 bases. The CDR3 length is 13 residues. Losses at the gene ends were 3 bases for V and 5 bases for J; bases not matched to a gene: 5. Germline V CDR1 and CDR2: SGHRS, YFSETQ. CDR3 in amino acids: CASSSHRGHEQYF. Written as DNA, the CDR3 is TGCGCCAGCAGCTCCCATAGGGGGCACGAGCAGTACTTC.

This clonotype was found many times. V and J are TRBV19 and TRBJ1-5; TRBD1 might be the D (5 bases). V lost 1 base to trimming and J lost 7 bases, with 8 bases between them. CDR1 is LNHDA, CDR2 SQIVND, per germline (reference sequence). This CDR3 is built from 13 residues. CDR3 coding DNA: TGTGCCAGTAGTATAGGGAGGGACCAGCCCCAGCATTTT. It codes for CASSIGRDQPQHF.

The table lists this clonotype with a few counts. This chain uses TRBV27 with TRBJ1-6; D unresolved. Trimming stripped 4 bases from V and 10 bases from J, with 17 bases between. Germline lookup yields CDR1 MNHEY and CDR2 SMNVEV (reference sequence). The CDR3 totals 15 residues. The DNA for the CDR3 is TGTGCCAGCAGTTCTTCCGTCCTACGTGGGTCACCCCTCCACTTT. Translation: CASSSSVLRGSPLHF.

This clonotype showed up many times. The chain uses TRBV12-3 or TRBV12-4 and TRBJ1-1; no definite D call. The CDR3 has 12 residues. The ends were cut back, 5 bases at V and 0 bases at J, with 4 bases in the middle. In DNA, the CDR3 is TGTGCCAGCAGTCGACTGAACACTGAAGCTTTCTTT. It is translated as CASSRLNTEAFF.

This clonotype was observed many times. The genes are TRBV20-1 and TRBJ2-6; 9 bases are a match to TRBD1. Trimming at V came to 5 bases and at J to 2 bases, leaving 4 bases not matched to a gene. Germline lookup yields CDR1 DFQATT and CDR2 SNEGSKA (reference sequence). The CDR3 is made up of 15 amino acids. The CDR3 bases are TGCAGTGCTCAAAGGGACAGGGCTGGGGCCAACGTCCTGACTTTC. This encodes CSAQRDRAGANVLTF.

This clonotype has ten or more counts. The CDR3 DNA reads TGCGCCAGCAGCTTGGGTTGGGGACTTGGCTACGAGCAGTACTTC. Its protein is CASSLGWGLGYEQYF. V is TRBV5-1 and J is TRBJ2-7; D is possibly TRBD2 (6 bases). The V end was cut by 0 bases, the J end by 3 bases, with 13 bases between. Germline V gives CDR1 SGHRS, CDR2 YFSETQ. The CDR3 length is 15 residues.

This clonotype was counted at least ten times. The rearrangement links TRBV6-2 or TRBV6-3 to TRBJ2-6; no firm D call. CDR1 and CDR2 from the germline V gene are MNHEY and SVGEGT. V lost 6 bases to trimming and J lost 4 bases, with 13 bases between them. CDR3 length: 15 residues. The CDR3 region is CASRPTGTGANVLTF. CDR3 bases: TGTGCCAGCAGGCCCACGGGTACGGGGGCCAACGTCCTGACTTTC.

The table lists this clonotype with many counts. V gene TRBV7-2 combines with J gene TRBJ1-2, with a weak D call TRBD1 (6 bases). CDR3 length equals 14 residues. In germline, CDR1 is SGHTA, CDR2 FQGNSA. V lost 7 bases and J 3 bases, leaving 15 bases between the germline ends. DNA for the CDR3: TGTGCCAGCACCTTCCGGGACACCTACTATGGCTACACCTTC. Protein: CASTFRDTYYGYTF.

This clonotype has ten or more counts. The V call is TRBV6-5, the J call TRBJ1-2, with D unresolved. The V and J ends lost 0 bases and 4 bases respectively, with 6 bases between them. This CDR3 region has 13 residues. CDR1 is MNHEY, CDR2 SVGAGI, per germline. The CDR3 coding sequence is TGTGCCAGCAGTTACTCGAGTGCCTATGGCTACACCTTC. Its translation: CASSYSSAYGYTF.

This clonotype was counted at least ten times. V usage is TRBV3-1 and J usage is TRBJ1-3, with D possibly being TRBD1 (6 bases). CDR1 and CDR2 from the germline V gene are LGHDT and YNNKEL (reference sequence). This CDR3 comprises 16 residues. Trimming stripped 3 bases from V and 2 bases from J, with 14 bases between. This CDR3 reads CASSHRAGQTGNTIYF. CDR3 bases: TGTGCCAGCAGCCACCGCGCCGGACAGACTGGAAACACCATATATTTT. Looking up the rest from reference TRBV3-1 and TRBJ1-3 gives the full variable domain: DTAVSQTPKYLVTQMGNDKSIKCEQNLGHDTMYWYKQDSKKFLKIMFSYNNKELIINETVPNRFSPKSPDKAHLNLHINSLELGDSAVYFCASSHRAGQTGNTIYFGEGSWLTVV.

CDR3 DNA: TGTGCCAGTAGTATAGGAAGCGGGGAGCTGTTTTTT. Amino acid sequence: CASSIGSGELFF. This chain uses TRBV19 with TRBJ2-2, with D uncertain. The CDR3 totals 12 residues. Germline CDR1 is LNHDA and CDR2 is SQIVND (reference sequence). The germline V and J ends were trimmed by 1 base and 7 bases, with 4 bases remaining between them.

The sample holds many counts of this clonotype. The rearrangement uses TRBV6-1 and TRBJ2-4, with TRBD1 matching over 8 bases. The CDR3 is 13 amino acids. V shed 10 bases, J shed 7 bases, and the junction held 9 bases outside the gene matches. CDR1 is MNHNS, CDR2 SASEGT, per germline. The CDR3 loop is CATLGQVLNIQYF. The CDR3 coding sequence is TGTGCCACCTTGGGACAGGTCTTGAACATTCAGTACTTC.

This clonotype was observed many times. The V call is TRBV6-5, the J call TRBJ1-2, with TRBD1 matching over 7 bases. Germline CDR1 and CDR2: MNHEY and SVGAGI. The CDR3 has 15 residues. The V segment lost 6 bases and the J segment 2 bases; nucleotides outside the gene matches: 9. This CDR3 is CASRLNSGQNYGYTF. The CDR3, as DNA: TGTGCCAGCAGGTTAAATTCGGGACAGAACTATGGCTACACCTTC.

A few counts support this clonotype. The chain combines TRBV20-1 with TRBJ1-6; the D gene is possibly TRBD1 (5 bases). The CDR3 runs 16 residues. Germline loops: CDR1 DFQATT, CDR2 SNEGSKA (reference sequence). V lost 3 bases and J lost 7, with 19 bases in between. Here the CDR3 reads CSASPRGVLPNSPLHF. For the CDR3, the DNA is TGCAGTGCTAGCCCCCGGGGGGTGCTGCCCAATTCACCCCTCCACTTT.

In this sample, this clonotype turned up many times. The V gene is TRBV6-1, the J gene TRBJ2-3; 10 bases match TRBD2. V was clipped by 1 base and J by 3 bases; unmatched bases: 10. The CDR3 contains 18 residues. Germline loops: CDR1 MNHNS, CDR2 SASEGT. This chain's CDR3 is CASSEEEASGGGTDTQYF. In DNA form, the CDR3 reads TGTGCCAGCAGTGAAGAGGAGGCTAGCGGGGGAGGAACAGATACGCAGTATTTT.

This clonotype occurred many times. J is TRBJ1-3 and V is TRBV30; D is possibly TRBD1 (6 bases). With 1 base removed from V and 0 bases from J, the gap between germline ends came to 10 bases. CDR3 length: 15 amino acids. Germline V CDR1 and CDR2: GTSNPN, SVGIG (reference sequence). CDR3 bases: TGTGCCTGGAGTGCAGACAGGTTCTCTGGAAACACCATATATTTT. Translating gives CAWSADRFSGNTIYF.

This clonotype was recorded a few times. The chain recombines TRBV3-1 with TRBJ2-1; 11 bases align to TRBD2. This CDR3 region has 18 residues. Trimming at V came to 1 base and at J to 7 bases, leaving 12 bases not matched to a gene. Germline-derived CDR1 and CDR2 are LGHDT and YNNKEL (reference sequence). The CDR3 region has the DNA TGTGCCAGCAGCCAAGTCGGGCGACGACTAGCGGGGCAGAATGAGCAGTTCTTC. This encodes CASSQVGRRLAGQNEQFF.

This clonotype was seen repeatedly, ten times or more. The V call is TRBV3-1, the J call TRBJ2-5, with D perhaps being TRBD1 or TRBD2 (6 bases each). Per germline, CDR1 LGHDT and CDR2 YNNKEL (reference sequence). Trimming took 6 bases from V and 7 from J, leaving 24 bases between them. The CDR3 length is 16 residues. CDR3 DNA: TGTGCCAGCAGTCACCGTACAGGGAGGAGCGGAGGGACCCAGTACTTC. This sequence encodes CASSHRTGRSGGTQYF.

This clonotype was observed at least ten times. This chain links TRBV12-3 or TRBV12-4 with TRBJ1-2, with 8 positions matching TRBD1. The length of the CDR3 is 14 residues. J gave up 4 bases and V 5 bases, and 6 bases lay outside the gene matches. This chain's CDR3 is CASSLIGQGYGYTF. CDR3 DNA sequence: TGTGCCAGCAGTCTTATCGGACAGGGCTATGGCTACACCTTC.

This clonotype appeared many times. V gene TRBV7-2 combines with J gene TRBJ2-3; a possible D gene is TRBD2 (6 bases). Deletions cut 5 bases from V and 1 base from J, with 13 bases between. The CDR3 sequence is 15 residues long. Germline V gene lookup returns CDR1 SGHTA and CDR2 FQGNSA. CDR3 sequence (DNA): TGTGCCAGCAGCGAGGGTAGCGGCCGCACAGATACGCAGTATTTT. It yields the protein CASSEGSGRTDTQYF.

The V call is TRBV20-1, the J call TRBJ2-7, with D perhaps matching TRBD1 (6 bases). Germline V CDR1 and CDR2: DFQATT, SNEGSKA (reference sequence). The CDR3 is 13 residues long. The V gene lost 6 bases and the J gene lost 5 bases, with 17 bases spanning the gap. The CDR3 spells CSAGTGTIDEQYF. The CDR3 DNA reads as TGCAGTGCAGGGACCGGGACAATCGACGAGCAGTACTTC.

This clonotype was seen at least ten times. The rearrangement links TRBV29-1 to TRBJ2-1; TRBD2 might be the D (6 bases). From germline, CDR1 is SQVTM and CDR2 ANQGSEA. The V gene lost 6 bases and the J gene lost 11 bases, with 20 bases spanning the gap. This CDR3 contains 13 residues. CDR3 residues: CSVDYAGTAKQFF. CDR3 DNA sequence: TGCAGCGTCGACTATGCGGGGACTGCAAAGCAGTTCTTC.

This clonotype was seen many times. The chain joins TRBV28 to TRBJ2-1, with 9 bases that match TRBD2. The CDR3 sequence is 18 residues long. The germline gives CDR1 MDHEN, CDR2 SYDVKM. Losses at the gene ends were 8 bases for V and 7 bases for J; bases not matched to a gene: 21. Here the CDR3 reads CASLLGAMRRGGSNEQFF. The CDR3 nucleotides are TGTGCCAGCCTGCTCGGGGCAATGAGGCGGGGGGGCTCTAATGAGCAGTTCTTC.

The chain carries TRBV18 and TRBJ2-3; D uncertain. The germline V gene has CDR1 KGHSH and CDR2 LQKENI. Trimming pared 1 base from V and 2 bases from J, leaving 4 bases between. The CDR3 has 13 amino acids. CDR3 protein: CASSPQNTDTQYF. The CDR3 coding sequence is TGTGCCAGCTCACCACAAAACACAGATACGCAGTATTTT.